These 13 T cell receptor beta chains were all obtained from the same sample, sequenced in a study of blood T cell repertoires in COVID-19 (dated by TCRdb to the early 2020s). The protocol used for the library was the immunoSEQ multiplex PCR assay. Held by TCRdb, this immuneACCESS table contains in-frame sequences only and omits some clones. Under half of the omission traces to an unresolved V gene where checked; the cause of the rest is unknown. This sample comprises roughly 250,000 clones, around 87% of them detected only once. The ten largest account for about 2.1% of the sample. The sequenced sample was peripheral blood. The receptors stem from a woman aged 45-65 years with acute or convalescent COVID-19.

This clone showed up just once. V is TRBV6-5 and J is TRBJ2-7, with a tentative D call TRBD1 (6 bases). Trimming left V 5 bases short and J 4 bases short, with 9 bases between. The CDR3 contains 12 residues. CDR1 and CDR2 (germline): MNHEY, SVGAGI. The CDR3 DNA reads TGTGCCAGCAGTCTACAGGGATACGAGCAGTACTTC. Translated, it gives CASSLQGYEQYF.

This sequence joins TRBV5-5 and TRBJ2-1; 11 bases are a match to TRBD2. The J segment lost 6 bases and the V segment lost 4 bases, leaving 9 bases of the junction unmatched. The length of the CDR3 is 16 residues. Per germline, CDR1 SGHKS and CDR2 YYEKEE (reference sequence). The CDR3 protein is CASSITGTSGINEQFF. The DNA for the CDR3 is TGTGCCAGCAGCATTACCGGGACTAGCGGCATCAATGAGCAGTTCTTC.

The CDR3 DNA reads TGTGCCTGGAGTACCCCGCGCGGACAGGTTGGGACCTACGAGCAGTACTTC. Encoded protein: CAWSTPRGQVGTYEQYF. The gene calls are TRBV30 and TRBJ2-7, with 7 bases lining up with TRBD1. The CDR3 covers 17 residues. CDR1 is GTSNPN, CDR2 SVGIG, per germline (reference sequence). V trimming: 2 bases; J trimming: 2 bases; junction bases outside the gene matches: 15. Supplemented by reference TRBV30 and TRBJ2-7, the full variable domain reads SQTIHQWPATLVQPVGSPLSLECTVEGTSNPNLYWYRQAAGRGLQLLFYSVGIGQISSEVPQNLSASRPQDRQFILSSKKLLLSDSGFYLCAWSTPRGQVGTYEQYFGPGTRLTVT.

The chain uses TRBV7-3 and TRBJ1-1, with a weak D call TRBD1 (6 bases). Trimming took 5 bases from V and 1 from J, leaving 14 bases between them. CDR3 length: 15 amino acids. Germline CDR1 is SGHTA and CDR2 is FQGTGA. The CDR3 region has the DNA TGTGCCAGCAGCCCTAAGGGCAGGGGGAACACTGAAGCTTTCTTT. Translation gives CASSPKGRGNTEAFF.

V is TRBV11-2 and J is TRBJ2-5; TRBD2 agrees at 8 bases. Per germline, CDR1 SGHAT and CDR2 FQNNGV. V lost 2 bases and J lost 1; bases outside the gene matches: 9. This CDR3 is 17 amino acids long. CDR3 loop: CASSLSFSSGFQETQYF. The CDR3 DNA reads TGTGCCAGCAGCTTATCTTTCTCTAGCGGGTTCCAAGAGACCCAGTACTTC.

This clone has only one observation. The V and J genes are TRBV28 and TRBJ2-7; TRBD2 might be the D (5 bases). The CDR3 consists of 12 residues. V was clipped by 2 bases and J by 7 bases, with 9 bases between them. Germline CDR1 is MDHEN and CDR2 is SYDVKM. In nucleotides, the CDR3 is TGTGCCAGCAGTTTAAGCCCGGGGGAGCAGTACTTC. This sequence encodes CASSLSPGEQYF.

This clone has only one observation. This chain uses TRBV18 with TRBJ1-6, with 11 positions matching TRBD1. Germline-derived CDR1 and CDR2 are KGHSH and LQKENI. With V trimmed by 3 bases and J by 6 bases, 4 bases remained unmatched. The CDR3 totals 16 residues. DNA for the CDR3: TGTGCCAGCTCACCCGGGACAGGGGGTTCTAATTCACCCCTCCACTTT. Translating it yields CASSPGTGGSNSPLHF.

V and J are TRBV28 and TRBJ1-2; TRBD1 agrees at 8 bases. This CDR3 has 14 residues. V trimming: 5 bases; J trimming: 2 bases; junction bases outside the gene matches: 4. Germline-derived CDR1 and CDR2 are MDHEN and SYDVKM. This CDR3 is CASSRDRLNYGYTF. Written as DNA, the CDR3 is TGTGCCAGCAGTCGGGACAGGCTGAACTATGGCTACACCTTC.

On this clone: This CDR3 is also generated by other DNA sequences in the sample. CDR3 amino acids: CASSLDRGREQYF. CDR3 bases: TGTGCCAGCAGCTTGGACAGGGGACGAGAGCAGTACTTC. The rearrangement uses TRBV11-2 and TRBJ2-7; 9 bases match TRBD1. Germline CDR1 is SGHAT and CDR2 is FQNNGV. The junction had 4 bases not matched to a gene; V was cut back by 3 bases and J by 7 bases. The CDR3 covers 13 residues.

This clone has only a few counts. The CDR3 sequence: CASSLSGNSNQPQHF. CDR3 sequence (DNA): TGCGCCAGCAGCTTGTCAGGAAATAGCAATCAGCCCCAGCATTTT. The rearrangement joins TRBV5-1 to TRBJ1-5, with D unclear. This CDR3 comprises 15 residues. The V gene's germline CDR1 is SGHRS and CDR2 YFSETQ. The V gene lost 1 base and the J gene lost 0 bases, with 8 bases spanning the gap.

The chain couples TRBV29-1 to TRBJ2-7; TRBD1 matches at 9 bases. V lost 4 bases to trimming and J lost 5 bases; unmatched junction nucleotides: 12. This CDR3 contains 15 residues. The germline V gene has CDR1 SQVTM and CDR2 ANQGSEA. CDR3: CSVVRTGDITHEQYF. CDR3 coding DNA: TGCAGCGTTGTTAGGACAGGGGACATAACCCACGAGCAGTACTTC.

V and J are TRBV25-1 and TRBJ2-3, with 11 bases fitting TRBD2. Germline V gene data show CDR1 as MGHDK and CDR2 as SYGVNS. The junction had 18 bases not matched to a gene; V was cut back by 10 bases and J by 3 bases. The length of the CDR3 is 18 residues. CDR3 sequence (DNA): TGTGCCACCAAAGAGCCCGGAGGGACTAGCGGATTAACAGATACGCAGTATTTT. This sequence encodes CATKEPGGTSGLTDTQYF.

This clone turned up a few times. The gene calls are TRBV15 and TRBJ1-6, with D tentatively TRBD1 (5 bases). The germline V gene has CDR1 LNHNV and CDR2 YYDKDF (reference sequence). The length of the CDR3 is 14 residues. V lost 2 bases, J lost 3 bases, and 5 bases lay in between. This CDR3 reads CATSRQGYNSPLHF. The DNA for the CDR3 is TGTGCCACCAGCAGACAGGGCTATAATTCACCCCTCCACTTT. Full variable domain (rest looked up from reference TRBV15 and TRBJ1-6): DAMVIQNPRYQVTQFGKPVTLSCSQTLNHNVMYWYQQKSSQAPKLLFHYYDKDFNNEADTPDNFQSRRPNTSFCFLDIRSPGLGDTAMYLCATSRQGYNSPLHFGNGTRLTVT.